This T cell receptor beta chain was observed in a study of cytomegalovirus exposure and HLA in healthy donors. Germline CDR1 LGHNA, CDR2 YNFKEQ. The CDR3 is 16 amino acids. V was pared by 0 bases and J by 3 bases, with 14 bases between. Among the donors, all were healthy bone marrow donors. Though probably carrying unrecorded immune exposures, donors were nominally healthy at sampling. Researchers ran the PCR with 60 Vbeta and 13 Jbeta primers. The assay was immunoSEQ multiplex PCR, and TCRdb's table has in-frame clones only and misses some. This sample has 120,000 or so clones; roughly 87% occur once, and the top ten carry 1.5%. This clone was seen only a few times.

This chain links TRBV4-2 with TRBJ1-1, with D unresolved. Material for sequencing was PBMCs. This clonotype was obtained from a woman aged 18-29 years in good health and CMV-seronegative. The DNA for the CDR3 is TGTGCCAGCAGCCAAGAACCAGGAGGAGTTTACACTGAAGCTTTCTTT. Amino acid sequence: CASSQEPGGVYTEAFF.